A selection of T cell receptor beta chains follows, all from one sample in a study of blood T cell repertoires in COVID-19. The repertoire was sequenced with immunoSEQ multiplex PCR; TCRdb's copy has only in-frame clones and lacks some. The table shows around 200,000 clones, with roughly four fifths occurring only once. The sample comprised peripheral blood. The source is a human donor in a cohort sampled during active COVID-19. Each CDR3 is given without its conserved first and last residue.

TRBJ1-6	TRBV14	ASSPRTGNSPLH
TRBJ1-6	TRBV5-1	ASSEGTGDNSPLH
TRBJ2-1	TRBV5-6	ASSSLTSGGVF
TRBJ2-7	TRBV6-5	ASSTGGGSYEQY
TRBJ1-2	TRBV11-2	ASSPTGGGGYT
TRBJ2-5	TRBV7-9	ASSPTSGGQETQY
TRBJ2-3	TRBV6-1	ASSEWSGGASTDTQY
TRBJ1-1	TRBV2	ASIGWLQGAF
TRBJ1-1	TRBV19	ASSTTLQGTEAF
TRBJ1-4	TRBV7-9	ASSILAGGGRNEKLF
TRBJ1-4	TRBV14	ASSSSQGVAELF
TRBJ2-7	TRBV21-1	ASREGTYTNHEQY
TRBJ2-1	TRBV4-1	ASSQENRAYNEQF
TRBJ2-6	TRBV27	ASSYGQIPGANVLT
TRBJ2-3	TRBV4-1	ASSQDQAGGPSTDTQY
TRBJ1-5	TRBV10-2	ASSDRGKQPQH
TRBJ2-6	TRBV29-1	SVAQNPLSGANVLT
TRBJ2-3	TRBV7-3	ASSPGTAGTQY
TRBJ2-7	TRBV5-1	ASSLVLVTYEQY
TRBJ1-4	TRBV7-9	ASSLSNRGPVNEKLF
TRBJ1-6	TRBV19	ASTAATANSPLH
TRBJ1-1	TRBV12-3/TRBV12-4	ASNLLPNTEAF
TRBJ1-2	TRBV7-8	ASSFSGQGNYGYT
TRBJ2-1	TRBV9	ASSVGSLAGGNNEQF
TRBJ2-5	TRBV28	ASSGLGEGVQETQY
TRBJ1-1	TRBV2	AGVRVSRGTEAF
TRBJ2-1	TRBV24-1	ATSDPAANRNEQF
TRBJ2-1	TRBV27	ASSLRGGTYYYNEQF
TRBJ2-3	TRBV3-1/TRBV3-2	ASSRSTGTDTQY
TRBJ2-7	TRBV18	ASSPPGPTYEQY
TRBJ2-2	TRBV7-6	ASSLAAGVGTGELF
TRBJ1-6	TRBV9	ASSVTGEDSPLH
TRBJ2-1	TRBV5-4	ASSSPPGTGAHNEQF
TRBJ2-1	TRBV5-6	ASSLGAGGNEQF
TRBJ2-2	TRBV9	ASSSEGTGTWVTGELF
TRBJ1-1	TRBV30	AWAMNTEAF
TRBJ1-2	TRBV5-5	ASSLGTDFYGYT
TRBJ2-2	TRBV10-3	AVRTSGGTATGELF
TRBJ1-2	TRBV9	ASSVGGGYGYT